The 19 T cell receptor beta chains below all came from one sample that was sequenced in a study of T cells in Graves' hyperthyroidism and ophthalmopathy. The source material, RNA transcripts, was used to amplify TCR beta CDR3 regions. Carried out on the TCR CDR3, a first-round RT-PCR used the HTBI primer set. One entry per CDR3 protein results from TCRdb running MiXCR on the multiplex PCR reads. The sample includes a few hundred thousand distinct CDR3 sequences, roughly 17% seen only once; the top ten take approximately 16%. Sequenced material: blood. These receptors all stem from a woman between 18 and 29 years old with Graves' ophthalmopathy.

This clonotype was seen ten or more times. The CDR3: CASSPPRAGARNTEAFF. The CDR3 bases are TGTGCCAGCAGTCCACCCAGGGCCGGGGCAAGGAACACTGAAGCTTTCTTT. The gene calls are TRBV28 and TRBJ1-1; perhaps TRBD1 as D (5 bases). The CDR3 consists of 17 residues. The V end lost 5 bases, the J end lost 1 base, and 20 bases lay between the germline ends. Germline values: CDR1 MDHEN, CDR2 SYDVKM.

In its sample, this clonotype was seen many times. The V and J genes are TRBV11-2 and TRBJ2-1; 8 bases agree with TRBD2. Germline V gene sequence: CDR1 SGHAT, CDR2 FQNNGV. V lost 7 bases to trimming and J lost 7 bases; unmatched junction nucleotides: 9. This CDR3 comprises 14 residues. The CDR3 DNA sequence: TGTGCCAGCATCGGCGGGAGGTTCTTTAATGAGCAGTTCTTC. As protein: CASIGGRFFNEQFF.

The table lists this clonotype with a few counts. The J gene is TRBJ1-2, the V gene TRBV19, with D possibly TRBD1 on 6 matching bases. Germline V CDR1 and CDR2: LNHDA, SQIVND (reference sequence). The length of the CDR3 is 17 residues. V was cut by 5 bases and J by 4 bases, with 23 bases left in between. The CDR3 here is CASSLRQDVIKGYGYTF. CDR3 in DNA: TGTGCCAGTAGTCTACGACAGGACGTGATAAAGGGCTATGGCTACACCTTC.

At least ten counts were recorded for this clonotype. This chain links TRBV30 with TRBJ2-3; 7 nucleotides match TRBD2. The CDR3 loop spans 16 amino acids. CDR1 GTSNPN and CDR2 SVGIG come from the germline V gene (reference sequence). J gave up 0 bases and V 0 bases, and 6 bases lay outside the gene matches. The CDR3 loop reads CAWSVGSGGSTDTQYF. The CDR3 region has the DNA TGTGCCTGGAGTGTCGGATCCGGGGGGAGCACAGATACGCAGTATTTT.

This clonotype has a handful of counts. The V and J genes are TRBV29-1 and TRBJ2-1; maybe TRBD2 (5 bases). The CDR3 consists of 16 residues. Trimming took 4 bases from V and 0 from J, leaving 16 bases between them. The germline V gene has CDR1 SQVTM and CDR2 ANQGSEA. This chain's CDR3 is CSVAGFRDLSYNEQFF. The CDR3 DNA follows: TGCAGCGTTGCTGGCTTCCGGGATCTCTCCTACAATGAGCAGTTCTTC.

Comments on this clonotype: At one boundary the junction diverges from the germline segment, which might be a read error. The V gene is TRBV2, the J gene TRBJ2-4; D gene uncertain. Looked up from germline, CDR1 is SNHLY and CDR2 is FYNNEI. The CDR3 covers 16 residues. This CDR3 is CASSVEQLSAKNTQYF. The CDR3 coding sequence is TGTGCCAGCAGTGTTGAACAGTTATCAGCCAAAAACACTCAGTACTTC.

This clonotype was observed at least ten times. This CDR3 reads CASSFSQGINTEAFF. The CDR3 bases are TGTGCCAGCAGTTTCTCACAGGGGATAAACACTGAAGCTTTCTTT. This chain links TRBV6-1 with TRBJ1-1; the match to TRBD1 covers 7 bases. Per the germline V gene, CDR1 is MNHNS and CDR2 is SASEGT. This CDR3 comprises 15 residues. Losses at the gene ends were 5 bases for V and 2 bases for J; bases not matched to a gene: 8.

This clonotype was detected only a few times. J is TRBJ2-2 and V is TRBV3-1; no reliable D call. V lost 4 bases and J lost 5, with 14 bases in between. The CDR3 has 15 amino acids. CDR1 and CDR2 (germline): LGHDT, YNNKEL (reference sequence). CDR3 bases: TGTGCCAGCAGCCCGACACGAAGGATAACCGGGGAGCTGTTTTTT. This encodes CASSPTRRITGELFF.

The gene calls are TRBV5-1 and TRBJ2-2; D is ambiguous. V gave up 5 bases and J gave up 8 bases, with 10 bases separating them. CDR1 is SGHRS and CDR2 is YFSETQ in the germline V gene. CDR3 length: 12 amino acids. CDR3 DNA: TGCGCCAGCAGTAACTCTTTTGGGGAGCTGTTTTTT. This translates into CASSNSFGELFF.

This clonotype came up a few times. The chain recombines TRBV6-1 with TRBJ1-5, with D unclear. CDR3 length: 13 amino acids. Trimming left V 3 bases short and J 5 bases short, with 8 bases between. From germline, CDR1 is MNHNS and CDR2 SASEGT. CDR3 loop: CASSDGRHQPQHF. The CDR3 region has the DNA TGTGCCAGCAGTGACGGGAGACATCAGCCCCAGCATTTT.

The chain joins TRBV5-1 to TRBJ1-3; no reliable D call. The CDR3 is 13 residues long. Trimming took off 5 bases at V and 1 base at J, with 7 bases between the two ends. CDR1 SGHRS and CDR2 YFSETQ come from the germline V gene. The CDR3 DNA reads TGCGCCAGCAGAGGAGGGTCTGGAAACACCATATATTTT. Translating it yields CASRGGSGNTIYF.

This clonotype was counted many times. The gene calls are TRBV5-1 and TRBJ2-7; 9 bases line up with TRBD1. The CDR3 consists of 16 residues. The V segment lost 3 bases and the J segment 7 bases; nucleotides outside the gene matches: 14. Per germline, CDR1 SGHRS and CDR2 YFSETQ. CDR3 loop: CASSSAGTGTIQEQYF. DNA for the CDR3: TGCGCCAGCAGCTCAGCCGGGACAGGGACGATTCAAGAGCAGTACTTC. Full variable domain (remainder filled in from reference TRBV5-1 and TRBJ2-7): KAGVTQTPRYLIKTRGQQVTLSCSPISGHRSVSWYQQTPGQGLQFLFEYFSETQRNKGNFPGRFSGRQFSNSRSEMNVSTLELGDSALYLCASSSAGTGTIQEQYFGPGTRLTVT.

This clonotype came up a few times. The V gene is TRBV6-2 or TRBV6-3, the J gene TRBJ2-2; D is perhaps TRBD2 (5 bases). Germline V lookup: CDR1 MNHEY, CDR2 SVGEGT. This CDR3 spans 13 amino acids. Trimming stripped 10 bases from V and 3 bases from J, with 12 bases between. Written as DNA, the CDR3 is TGTGCCACGAACGGGGAAGACACCGGGGAGCTGTTTTTT. Translating gives CATNGEDTGELFF.

This clonotype has a handful of counts. The V call is TRBV20-1, the J call TRBJ2-7; D gene ambiguous. Germline V gene sequence: CDR1 DFQATT, CDR2 SNEGSKA (reference sequence). V lost 6 bases and J 4 bases, leaving 16 bases between the germline ends. The CDR3 has 13 amino acids. The CDR3 nucleotides are TGCAGTGCGCCTCACAAGGAGAGATACGAGCAGTACTTC. This gives the protein CSAPHKERYEQYF.

CDR3 sequence (DNA): TGTGCCAGCAGTTACGACCGAGGGGGAACTGAAGCTTTCTTT. This gives the protein CASSYDRGGTEAFF. V usage is TRBV6-6 and J usage is TRBJ1-1, with D possibly matching TRBD1 (6 bases). Germline-derived CDR1 and CDR2 are MNHNY and SVGAGI (reference sequence). Trimming left V 2 bases short and J 5 bases short, with 12 bases between. The CDR3 covers 14 residues.

This clonotype showed up many times. The rearrangement uses TRBV28 and TRBJ1-4; perhaps TRBD1 as D (5 bases). This CDR3 is 14 amino acids long. CDR1 MDHEN and CDR2 SYDVKM come from the germline V gene. V was clipped by 5 bases and J by 3 bases, with 10 bases between them. The CDR3 coding sequence is TGTGCCAGCAGTGGGGACTCAGCTAATGAAAAACTGTTTTTT. This gives the protein CASSGDSANEKLFF. The complete variable domain, with remaining parts taken from reference TRBV28 and TRBJ1-4, reads DVKVTQSSRYLVKRTGEKVFLECVQDMDHENMFWYRQDPGLGLRLIYFSYDVKMKEKGDIPEGYSVSREKKERFSLILESASTNQTSMYLCASSGDSANEKLFFGSGTQLSVL.

The rearrangement uses TRBV29-1 and TRBJ2-1, with TRBD2 matching over 8 bases. Per germline, CDR1 SQVTM and CDR2 ANQGSEA. V gave up 4 bases and J gave up 7 bases; unmatched junction bases: 3. This CDR3 has 12 amino acids. The CDR3 sequence: CSVGTSWNEQFF. CDR3 bases: TGCAGCGTTGGGACTAGCTGGAATGAGCAGTTCTTC.

This clonotype was observed many times. The chain employs TRBV11-2 and TRBJ1-1; D is undetermined. In germline, CDR1 is SGHAT, CDR2 FQNNGV. The CDR3 has 12 residues. The V and J ends lost 0 bases and 2 bases respectively, with 1 base between them. CDR3 bases: TGTGCCAGCAGCTTAGATAACACTGAAGCTTTCTTT. Translation gives CASSLDNTEAFF.

This clonotype has at least ten counts. The chain joins TRBV20-1 to TRBJ2-2; 8 bases fit TRBD2. After removal of 1 base from V and 0 bases from J, the junction contained 13 bases not matched to a gene. There are 19 residues in the CDR3. From germline, CDR1 is DFQATT and CDR2 SNEGSKA (reference sequence). This CDR3 reads CSARALGGGGTSNTGELFF. For the CDR3, the DNA is TGCAGTGCTAGAGCTCTCGGTGGCGGGGGGACGTCGAACACCGGGGAGCTGTTTTTT.